These 17 T cell receptor beta chains were sequenced from one sample in a study of blood T cells in healthy people across ages. PCR was performed a second time for about 6 to 12 cycles using a sample-barcoded 5' primer and a J-beta primer mix. TCRdb passed the 5' RACE reads through MiXCR, listing each CDR3 protein once. This table has under 1,000,000 distinct CDR3 sequences, about 34% appearing once. Sequencing used blood. These receptors all come from a man between 18 and 35 years old in good health.

This clonotype was seen a handful of times. This sequence joins TRBV7-2 and TRBJ2-3; D remains ambiguous. The germline gives CDR1 SGHTA, CDR2 FQGNSA. CDR3 length: 15 residues. V was clipped by 7 bases and J by 1 base, with 15 bases between them. For the CDR3, the DNA is TGTGCCAGCACAGACATCCAGCGTGGCACAGATACGCAGTATTTT. This gives the protein CASTDIQRGTDTQYF.

This clonotype showed up many times. This chain links TRBV12-3 or TRBV12-4 with TRBJ1-2; D is possibly TRBD1 (5 bases). The V end was cut by 7 bases, the J end by 7 bases, with 19 bases between. This CDR3 is 14 amino acids long. For the CDR3, the DNA is TGTGCCAGCATCTCCGGTGGGGCTATCCTTGGCTACACCTTC. This codes for CASISGGAILGYTF.

This chain connects TRBV12-3 or TRBV12-4 to TRBJ2-5; D may correspond to TRBD1 or TRBD2 (5 bases each). The CDR3 extends over 18 amino acids. With 5 bases removed from V and 3 bases from J, the gap between germline ends came to 25 bases. The CDR3 is CASSPTTRDAAYKETQYF. Written as DNA, the CDR3 is TGTGCCAGCAGTCCCACCACTCGGGACGCCGCGTACAAAGAGACCCAGTACTTC.

This sequence joins TRBV20-1 and TRBJ2-5; TRBD1 aligns across 8 bases. Germline CDR1 is DFQATT and CDR2 is SNEGSKA (reference sequence). CDR3 length: 13 amino acids. V shed 3 bases, J shed 7 bases, and the junction held 7 bases outside the gene matches. The CDR3 region has the DNA TGCAGTGCTAGGGTGACAGGGGAAATGACCCAGTACTTC. Translation gives CSARVTGEMTQYF.

In this sample, this clonotype turned up many times. The chain carries TRBV7-8 and TRBJ2-7, with D tentatively TRBD2 (6 bases). CDR1 and CDR2 from the germline V gene are SGHVS and FQNEAQ. The CDR3 has 13 amino acids. Trimming stripped 5 bases from V and 3 bases from J, with 11 bases between. Here the CDR3 reads CASSPSGVYEQYF. The DNA for the CDR3 is TGTGCCAGCAGCCCCTCGGGGGTCTACGAGCAGTACTTC.

The chain couples TRBV2 to TRBJ2-3, with 10 nucleotides matching TRBD2. Unmatched junction bases numbered 7, after V lost 4 bases and J lost 6 bases. The CDR3 totals 15 residues. From germline, CDR1 is SNHLY and CDR2 FYNNEI. In DNA form, the CDR3 reads TGTGCCAGCAGTGTCCAGCGGGGGGGCAGGGATACGCAGTATTTT. It specifies CASSVQRGGRDTQYF.

The chain recombines TRBV14 with TRBJ2-5; D is unclear. Germline loops: CDR1 SGHDN, CDR2 FVKESK. V was clipped by 0 bases and J by 5 bases, with 10 bases between them. This CDR3 comprises 14 residues. The CDR3 sequence is CASSQDEKGETQYF. DNA of the CDR3: TGTGCCAGCAGCCAAGATGAGAAGGGTGAGACCCAGTACTTC.

The chain employs TRBV12-3 or TRBV12-4 and TRBJ2-7; 7 positions match TRBD2. The V gene end was trimmed by 5 bases and the J gene end by 3 bases; junction bases not matched to a gene: 4. CDR3 size: 13 residues. The CDR3 here is CASSDGLVYEQYF. CDR3 coding DNA: TGTGCCAGCAGTGATGGACTAGTCTACGAGCAGTACTTC.

The V gene is TRBV5-1, the J gene TRBJ1-2; weak D call: TRBD1 (6 bases). CDR1 SGHRS and CDR2 YFSETQ come from the germline V gene. This CDR3 is built from 14 residues. Trimming pared 4 bases from V and 5 bases from J, leaving 15 bases between. CDR3 sequence (DNA): TGCGCCAGCAGCACTACCGGGACAACATATGGCTACACCTTC. This codes for CASSTTGTTYGYTF.

In this sample, this clonotype turned up a few times. This sequence joins TRBV29-1 and TRBJ2-1; 7 bases are shared with TRBD2. The CDR3 runs 14 residues. Germline V gene lookup returns CDR1 SQVTM and CDR2 ANQGSEA. V lost 3 bases, J lost 2 bases, and 4 bases stayed unmatched. The CDR3 loop reads CSVEGRVPYNEQFF. CDR3 bases: TGCAGCGTTGAGGGGAGGGTCCCCTACAATGAGCAGTTCTTC.

The sample holds a few counts of this clonotype. The V gene is TRBV29-1, the J gene TRBJ2-7; possibly TRBD1 for D (5 bases). V lost 7 bases, J lost 7 bases, and 23 bases lay in between. The CDR3 consists of 14 residues. Germline CDR1 reads SQVTM; CDR2 reads ANQGSEA. The CDR3 nucleotides are TGCAGCGCTCGAGACAGACAAACCTACAATGAGCAGTACTTC. Translating it yields CSARDRQTYNEQYF.

This sequence joins TRBV21-1 and TRBJ1-5; TRBD1 reflects the table's D call only, with no check against the DNA. TRBV21-1 is annotated as a pseudogene. This CDR3 region has 17 residues. This CDR3 is CASSKALWGRGGQPQHF. In DNA form, the CDR3 reads TGTGCCAGCAGCAAAGCGCTTTGGGGCAGGGGAGGTCAGCCCCAGCATTTT.

V is TRBV12-3 or TRBV12-4 and J is TRBJ2-1; D possibly corresponds to TRBD2 (8 bases). Trimming removed 6 bases at V and 4 bases at J, with 25 bases between. This CDR3 comprises 18 residues. CDR3 protein: CASSGRDSLRGGYNEQFF. In DNA form, the CDR3 reads TGTGCCAGCAGCGGTAGGGACAGTCTCCGGGGGGGTTACAATGAGCAGTTCTTC.

The chain joins TRBV4-1 to TRBJ2-7; D not resolved. There are 16 residues in the CDR3. CDR1 is MGHRA and CDR2 is YSYEKL in the germline V gene. V gave up 0 bases and J gave up 3 bases, with 15 bases separating them. The DNA for the CDR3 is TGCGCCAGCAGCCAAGAGGCGTCCAGAAATGACTACGAGCAGTACTTC. Protein product: CASSQEASRNDYEQYF.

The sample holds a few counts of this clonotype. The chain carries TRBV27 and TRBJ1-6; 7 bases agree with TRBD1. V shed 6 bases and J 6 bases; nucleotides not matched to a gene: 11. The CDR3 sequence is 16 residues long. Germline V gene sequence: CDR1 MNHEY, CDR2 SMNVEV (reference sequence). DNA for the CDR3: TGTGCCAGCAGGCCGGAAGTAGGGACAGTTAATTCACCCCTCCACTTT. Protein product: CASRPEVGTVNSPLHF.

The chain recombines TRBV25-1 with TRBJ1-1, with TRBD1 matching over 8 bases. V dropped 3 bases and J dropped 2; count of bases not matched to a gene: 2. CDR1 and CDR2 from the germline V gene are MGHDK and SYGVNS. This CDR3 is 14 amino acids long. The CDR3 sequence: CASSEAGGNTEAFF. The CDR3 region has the DNA TGTGCCAGCAGTGAGGCAGGGGGCAACACTGAAGCTTTCTTT. The entire variable domain, with the rest obtained from reference TRBV25-1 and TRBJ1-1, is as follows: EADIYQTPRYLVIGTGKKITLECSQTMGHDKMYWYQQDPGMELHLIHYSYGVNSTEKGDLSSESTVSRIRTEHFPLTLESARPSHTSQYLCASSEAGGNTEAFFGQGTRLTVV.

The rearrangement links TRBV12-3 or TRBV12-4 to TRBJ1-4; 7 bases match TRBD1. Trimming at V came to 3 bases and at J to 5 bases, leaving 12 bases not matched to a gene. The CDR3 has 17 residues. The CDR3 region has the DNA TGTGCCAGCAGTTTCCACAGGGGACGTGGGGGGAATGAAAAACTGTTTTTT. This encodes CASSFHRGRGGNEKLFF.